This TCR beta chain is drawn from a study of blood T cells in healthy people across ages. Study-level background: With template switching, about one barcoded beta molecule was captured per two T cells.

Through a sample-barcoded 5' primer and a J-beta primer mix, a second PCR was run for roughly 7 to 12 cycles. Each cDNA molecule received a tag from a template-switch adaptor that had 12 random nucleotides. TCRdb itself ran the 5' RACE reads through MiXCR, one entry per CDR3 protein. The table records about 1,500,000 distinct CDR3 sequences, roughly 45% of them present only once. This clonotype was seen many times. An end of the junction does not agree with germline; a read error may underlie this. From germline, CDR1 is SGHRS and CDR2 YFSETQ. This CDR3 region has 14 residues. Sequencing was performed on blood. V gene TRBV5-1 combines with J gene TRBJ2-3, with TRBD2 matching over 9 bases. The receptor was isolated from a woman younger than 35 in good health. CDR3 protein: CASRPTSGTDTQYF. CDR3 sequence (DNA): TGTGCCAGCAGGCCGACTAGCGGTACAGATACGCAGTATTTT.